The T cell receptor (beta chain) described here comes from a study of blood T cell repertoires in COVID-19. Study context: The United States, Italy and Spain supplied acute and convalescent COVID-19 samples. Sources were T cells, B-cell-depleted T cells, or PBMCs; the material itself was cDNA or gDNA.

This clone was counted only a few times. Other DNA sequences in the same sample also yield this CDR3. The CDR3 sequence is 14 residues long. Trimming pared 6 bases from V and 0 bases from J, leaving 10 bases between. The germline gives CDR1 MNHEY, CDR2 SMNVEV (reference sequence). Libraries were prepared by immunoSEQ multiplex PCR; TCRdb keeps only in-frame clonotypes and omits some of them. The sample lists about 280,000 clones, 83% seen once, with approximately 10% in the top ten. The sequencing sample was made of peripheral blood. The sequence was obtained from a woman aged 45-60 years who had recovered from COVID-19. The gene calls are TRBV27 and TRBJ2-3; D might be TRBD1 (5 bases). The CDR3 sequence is CASSRQTSTDTQYF. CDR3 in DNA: TGTGCCAGCAGCCGACAGACTAGCACAGATACGCAGTATTTT.